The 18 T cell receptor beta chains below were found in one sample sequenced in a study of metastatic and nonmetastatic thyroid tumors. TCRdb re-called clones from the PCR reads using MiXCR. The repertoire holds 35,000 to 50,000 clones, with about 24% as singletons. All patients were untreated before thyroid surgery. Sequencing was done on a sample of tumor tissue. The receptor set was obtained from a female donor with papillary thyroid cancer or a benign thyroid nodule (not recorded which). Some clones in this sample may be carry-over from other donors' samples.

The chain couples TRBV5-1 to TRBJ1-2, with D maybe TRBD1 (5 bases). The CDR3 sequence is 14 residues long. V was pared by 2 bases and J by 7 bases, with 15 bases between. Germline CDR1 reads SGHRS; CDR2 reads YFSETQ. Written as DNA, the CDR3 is TGCGCCAGCAGCTTCGACAGCCCTCAGGGTGGCTACACCTTC. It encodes CASSFDSPQGGYTF.

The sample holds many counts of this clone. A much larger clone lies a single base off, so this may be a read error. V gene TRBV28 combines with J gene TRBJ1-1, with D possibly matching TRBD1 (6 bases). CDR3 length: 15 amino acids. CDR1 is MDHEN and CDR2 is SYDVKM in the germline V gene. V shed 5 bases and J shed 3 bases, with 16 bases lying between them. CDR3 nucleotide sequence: TGTGCCAGCAGTACGGGGGCGCAGATGGACACTGAAGCTTTCTTT. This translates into CASSTGAQMDTEAFF.

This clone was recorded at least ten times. CDR3 in amino acids: CASRLPGGFGYTF. In DNA form, the CDR3 reads TGTGCCAGCAGGCTTCCAGGGGGCTTTGGCTACACCTTC. The gene calls are TRBV6-2 or TRBV6-3 and TRBJ1-2; TRBD1 agrees at 8 bases. V was pared by 6 bases and J by 7 bases, with 7 bases of the junction left unmatched. The CDR3 totals 13 residues. Germline V lookup: CDR1 MNHEY, CDR2 SVGEGT.

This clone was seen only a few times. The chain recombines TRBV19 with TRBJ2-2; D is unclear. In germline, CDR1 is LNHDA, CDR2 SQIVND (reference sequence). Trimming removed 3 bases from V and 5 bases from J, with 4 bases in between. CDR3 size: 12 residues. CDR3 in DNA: TGTGCCAGTAGTATCCCTACCGGGGAGCTGTTTTTT. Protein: CASSIPTGELFF.

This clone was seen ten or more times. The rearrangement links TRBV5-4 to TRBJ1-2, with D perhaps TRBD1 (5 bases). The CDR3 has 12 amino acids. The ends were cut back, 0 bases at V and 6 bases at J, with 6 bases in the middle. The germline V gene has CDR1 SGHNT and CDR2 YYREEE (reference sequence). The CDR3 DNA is TGTGCCAGCAGCTTGGAACAGGATGGCTACACCTTC. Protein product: CASSLEQDGYTF. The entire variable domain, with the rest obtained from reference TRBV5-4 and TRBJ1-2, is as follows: ETGVTQSPTHLIKTRGQQVTLRCSSQSGHNTVSWYQQALGQGPQFIFQYYREEENGRGNFPPRFSGLQFPNYSSELNVNALELDDSALYLCASSLEQDGYTFGSGTRLTVV.

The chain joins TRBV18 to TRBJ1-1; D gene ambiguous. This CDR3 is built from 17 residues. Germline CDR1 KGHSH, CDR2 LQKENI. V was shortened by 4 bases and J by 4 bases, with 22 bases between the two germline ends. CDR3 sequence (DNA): TGTGCCAGCTCACTCCTAGGGCGCGGCCTGCGGGGCACTGAAGCTTTCTTT. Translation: CASSLLGRGLRGTEAFF.

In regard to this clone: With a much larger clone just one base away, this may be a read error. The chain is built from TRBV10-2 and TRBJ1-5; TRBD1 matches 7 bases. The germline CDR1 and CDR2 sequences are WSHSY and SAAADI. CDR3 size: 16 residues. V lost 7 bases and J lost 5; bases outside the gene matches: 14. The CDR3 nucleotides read TGCGCCAGCATTGCACGGGAGAGGGGGCGGGATCAGCCCCAGCATTTT. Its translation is CASIARERGRDQPQHF.

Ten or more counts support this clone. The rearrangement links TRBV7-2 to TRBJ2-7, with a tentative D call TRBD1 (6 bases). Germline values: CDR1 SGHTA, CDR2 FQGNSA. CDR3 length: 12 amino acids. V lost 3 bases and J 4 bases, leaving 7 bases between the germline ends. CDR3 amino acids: CASSLTGYEQYF. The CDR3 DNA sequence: TGTGCCAGCAGCTTGACAGGTTACGAGCAGTACTTC.

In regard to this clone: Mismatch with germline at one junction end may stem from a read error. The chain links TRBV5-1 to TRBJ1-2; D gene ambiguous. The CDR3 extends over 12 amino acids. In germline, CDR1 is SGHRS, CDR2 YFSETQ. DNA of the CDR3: TGCGCCAGCAGCTGTGACTCCTATAGCTACACCTTC. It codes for CASSCDSYSYTF.

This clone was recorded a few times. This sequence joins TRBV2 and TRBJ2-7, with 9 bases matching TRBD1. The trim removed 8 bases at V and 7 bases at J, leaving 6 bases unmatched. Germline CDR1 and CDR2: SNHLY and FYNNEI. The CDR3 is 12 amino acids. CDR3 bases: TGTGCCAGCGACAGGGGGTTCTATGAGCAGTACTTC. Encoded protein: CASDRGFYEQYF.

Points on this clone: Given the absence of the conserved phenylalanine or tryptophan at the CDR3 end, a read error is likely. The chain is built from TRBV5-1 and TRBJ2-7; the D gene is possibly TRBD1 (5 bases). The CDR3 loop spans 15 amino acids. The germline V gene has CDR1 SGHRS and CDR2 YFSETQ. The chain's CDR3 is CANSLGGAGSLEQYL. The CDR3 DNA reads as TGCGCCAACAGCTTGGGTGGGGCCGGATCGCTGGAGCAGTACCTC.

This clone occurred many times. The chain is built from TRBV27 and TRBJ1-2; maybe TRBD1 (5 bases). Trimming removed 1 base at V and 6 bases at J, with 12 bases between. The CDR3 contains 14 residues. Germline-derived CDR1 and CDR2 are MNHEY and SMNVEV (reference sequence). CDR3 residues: CASSLLGGSNGYTF. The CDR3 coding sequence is TGTGCCAGCAGTTTATTGGGGGGAAGTAATGGCTACACCTTC.

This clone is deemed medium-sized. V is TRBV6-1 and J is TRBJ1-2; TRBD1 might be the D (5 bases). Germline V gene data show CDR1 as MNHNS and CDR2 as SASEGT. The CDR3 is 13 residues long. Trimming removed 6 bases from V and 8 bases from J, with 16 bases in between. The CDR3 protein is CASSATGLGGYTF. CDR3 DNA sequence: TGTGCCAGCAGCGCTACAGGTTTGGGCGGCTACACCTTC.

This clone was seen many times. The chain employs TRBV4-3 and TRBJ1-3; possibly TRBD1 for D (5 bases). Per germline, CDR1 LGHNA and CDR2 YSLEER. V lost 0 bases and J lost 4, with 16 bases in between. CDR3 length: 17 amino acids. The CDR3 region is CASSQDVRGRGGNTIYF. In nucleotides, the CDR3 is TGCGCCAGCAGCCAAGATGTACGGGGGAGAGGAGGAAACACCATATATTTT.

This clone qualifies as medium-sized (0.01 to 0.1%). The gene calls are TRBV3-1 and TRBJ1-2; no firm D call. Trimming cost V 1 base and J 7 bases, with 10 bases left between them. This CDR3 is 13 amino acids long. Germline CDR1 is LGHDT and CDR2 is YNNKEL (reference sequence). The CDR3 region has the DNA TGTGCCAGCAGCCAAGGTTGGATGGGTGGCTACACCTTC. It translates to CASSQGWMGGYTF.

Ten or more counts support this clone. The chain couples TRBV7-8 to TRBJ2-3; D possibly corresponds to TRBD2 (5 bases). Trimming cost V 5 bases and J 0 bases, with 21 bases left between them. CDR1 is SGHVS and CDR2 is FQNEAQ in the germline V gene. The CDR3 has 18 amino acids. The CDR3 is CASSPTSGVYLSTDTQYF. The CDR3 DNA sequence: TGTGCCAGCAGCCCGACGAGCGGAGTCTACCTTAGCACAGATACGCAGTATTTT.

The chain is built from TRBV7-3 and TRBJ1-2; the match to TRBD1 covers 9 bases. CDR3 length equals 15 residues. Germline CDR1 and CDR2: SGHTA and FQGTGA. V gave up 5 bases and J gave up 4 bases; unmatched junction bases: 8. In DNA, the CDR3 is TGTGCCAGCAGCCTACCGGACAGGGGAGGCTATGGCTACACCTTC. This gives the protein CASSLPDRGGYGYTF. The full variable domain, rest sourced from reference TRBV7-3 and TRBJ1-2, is GAGVSQTPSNKVTEKGKYVELRCDPISGHTALYWYRQSLGQGPEFLIYFQGTGAADDSGLPNDRFFAVRPEGSVSTLKIQRTERGDSAVYLCASSLPDRGGYGYTFGSGTRLTVV.

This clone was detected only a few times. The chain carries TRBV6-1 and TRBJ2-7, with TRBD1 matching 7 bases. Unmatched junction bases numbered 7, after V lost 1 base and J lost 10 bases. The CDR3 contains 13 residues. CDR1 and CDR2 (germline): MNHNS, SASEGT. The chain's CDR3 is CASSEEQGLFQYF. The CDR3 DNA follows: TGTGCCAGCAGTGAAGAACAGGGGCTTTTTCAGTACTTC.